These T cell receptor beta chains were read from a single sample in a study of shared clonotypes between healthy human individuals. The data were produced by immunoSEQ multiplex PCR, yet TCRdb's version contains in-frame clones alone and is incomplete. This table holds a few hundred thousand clones, more than 60% found once. Sequencing was carried out using memory CD4+ T cells sorted from blood. The receptors originated from a man aged 30-40 years in good health. CDR3s include the opening cysteine and the closing phenylalanine or tryptophan. Each record gives: V gene, D gene, J gene, clone size, CDR3 protein, CDR3 DNA. D genes are given only for firm matches. Only part of the rows carry a size: once, few, many, or a class if the clone is expanded.

TRBV2	-	TRBJ2-1	-	CANARSGNEQFF	TGTGCCAACGCTAGATCCGGCAATGAGCAGTTCTTC
TRBV5-1	-	TRBJ2-7	few	CASSFGTDSFYEQYF	TGCGCCAGCAGCTTTGGGACGGATTCTTTCTACGAGCAGTACTTC
TRBV14	TRBD1	TRBJ2-3	-	CASSQEKDRGGTNTQYF	TGTGCCAGCAGCCAAGAGAAAGACAGGGGTGGTACAAATACGCAGTATTTT
TRBV30	-	TRBJ1-4	-	CAWSGTATNEKLFF	TGTGCCTGGAGTGGGACAGCAACTAATGAAAAACTGTTTTTT
TRBV11-2	TRBD2	TRBJ2-3	few	CASSLVPSGRDGDTQYF	TGTGCCAGCAGCTTAGTCCCTAGCGGGAGAGATGGAGATACGCAGTATTTT
TRBV28	-	TRBJ1-4	-	CASSQLTGVKEKLFF	TGTGCCAGCAGCCAGTTGACAGGAGTTAAGGAAAAACTGTTTTTT
TRBV5-6	-	TRBJ2-3	once	CASSFMAHTDTQYF	TGTGCCAGCAGCTTTATGGCACACACAGATACGCAGTATTTT
TRBV5-4	TRBD2	TRBJ2-3	-	CASSSPPGGTSDNTQYF	TGTGCCAGCAGCTCTCCCCCCGGGGGGACTAGCGATAATACGCAGTATTTT
TRBV23-1	-	TRBJ2-6	-	CASSRRQTDSGANVLTF	TGCGCCAGCAGTCGGCGACAGACCGACTCTGGGGCCAACGTCCTGACTTTC
TRBV10-1	-	TRBJ2-3	-	CASSESQSTDAQYF	TGCGCCAGCAGTGAGTCTCAGAGCACAGATGCGCAGTATTTT
TRBV4-1	-	TRBJ2-7	few	CASSHVGDEQYF	TGCGCCAGCAGCCACGTCGGGGACGAGCAGTACTTC
TRBV5-6	TRBD1	TRBJ1-2	-	CASRGTGVIYGYTF	TGTGCCAGCAGGGGGACAGGGGTCATCTATGGCTACACCTTC
TRBV7-8	TRBD2	TRBJ2-1	-	CASRTRAGGPGREQFF	TGTGCCAGCAGGACGAGAGCGGGAGGGCCGGGAAGAGAGCAGTTCTTC
TRBV6-1	TRBD1	TRBJ2-1	-	CASKRQGSSEQFF	TGTGCCAGCAAGAGACAGGGTAGTTCGGAGCAGTTCTTC
TRBV19	-	TRBJ2-1	-	CASSPWASGYNEQFF	TGTGCCAGTAGCCCCTGGGCTAGTGGGTACAATGAGCAGTTCTTC
TRBV5-8	-	TRBJ2-1	-	CASSSRDHQFF	TGTGCCAGCAGCTCCCGGGACCACCAGTTCTTC
TRBV7-7	-	TRBJ2-5	-	CASSSGETQYF	TGTGCTAGCAGCTCGGGGGAGACCCAGTACTTC
TRBV28	TRBD2	TRBJ2-7	few	CASSLSGRSSYEQYF	TGTGCCAGCAGCCTTAGCGGGAGGTCCTCCTACGAGCAGTACTTC
TRBV25-1	TRBD2	TRBJ2-7	-	CASSDSRPWASGRYKQYF	TGTGCCAGCAGTGATTCCCGACCTTGGGCTAGCGGTCGCTACAAGCAGTACTTC
TRBV7-9	TRBD1	TRBJ1-3	-	CASSLVSGQGVGNTIYF	TGTGCCAGCAGCTTAGTGTCGGGACAGGGGGTCGGAAACACCATATATTTT
TRBV4-1	TRBD1	TRBJ1-1	-	CASSQERPGTENTEAFF	TGCGCCAGCAGCCAAGAGCGGCCCGGGACAGAGAACACTGAAGCTTTCTTT
TRBV27	TRBD1	TRBJ2-7	-	CASSGTGPYEQYF	TGTGCCAGCTCCGGGACAGGGCCCTACGAGCAGTACTTC
TRBV4-1	-	TRBJ2-3	many	CASSPLALDTQYF	TGCGCCAGCAGCCCGTTAGCGCTTGATACGCAGTATTTT
TRBV6-5	-	TRBJ2-1	-	CASREANNEQFF	TGTGCCAGCAGAGAGGCCAACAATGAGCAGTTCTTC
TRBV10-3	TRBD1	TRBJ2-7	few	CAISEHRQGWSYEQYF	TGTGCCATCAGTGAGCATCGACAGGGGTGGTCCTACGAGCAGTACTTC
TRBV30	TRBD2	TRBJ2-4	-	CAWSGLAGVTGDIQYF	TGTGCCTGGAGTGGACTAGCGGGAGTAACGGGCGACATTCAGTACTTC
TRBV18	-	TRBJ2-7	-	CASSPPGTYEQYF	TGTGCCAGCTCACCTCCGGGAACCTACGAGCAGTACTTC
TRBV19	TRBD1	TRBJ2-7	-	CASRTVRSGQGSYEQYF	TGTGCCAGTAGAACAGTTCGGTCGGGACAGGGGTCCTACGAGCAGTACTTC
TRBV9	-	TRBJ2-7	-	CAGKTIPPYEQYF	TGTGCCGGCAAGACTATACCACCCTACGAGCAGTACTTC
TRBV5-1	-	TRBJ2-5	-	CASSFSATETQYF	TGCGCCAGCAGCTTTAGTGCTACGGAGACCCAGTACTTC
TRBV6-1	TRBD1	TRBJ2-7	once	CASSGDRGLGQYF	TGTGCCAGCAGTGGGGACAGGGGGTTGGGGCAGTACTTC
TRBV5-1	-	TRBJ2-1	-	CASSLVSSPSNEQFF	TGCGCCAGCAGCTTGGTGTCTAGCCCCTCCAATGAGCAGTTCTTC
TRBV5-4	TRBD1	TRBJ2-1	-	CASPGQSYNEQFF	TGTGCCAGCCCGGGACAGAGCTACAATGAGCAGTTCTTC
TRBV4-1	-	TRBJ2-1	-	CASSPPAGAIYNEQFF	TGCGCCAGCAGCCCCCCGGCGGGGGCGATTTACAATGAGCAGTTCTTC
TRBV5-1	-	TRBJ2-5	-	CASSLRGMGQETQYF	TGCGCCAGCAGCTTGAGGGGTATGGGCCAAGAGACCCAGTACTTC
TRBV5-4	-	TRBJ2-1	few	CASSLGDYNEQFF	TGTGCCAGCAGCTTGGGGGACTACAATGAGCAGTTCTTC
TRBV19	-	TRBJ1-2	-	CASTPRAYYGYTF	TGTGCCAGTACCCCTCGTGCCTACTATGGCTACACCTTC
TRBV14	-	TRBJ1-3	few	CASSLSGSGGPSGNTIYF	TGTGCCAGCAGCCTCTCAGGGTCGGGGGGCCCTTCTGGAAACACCATATATTTT